What follows describes a single T cell receptor (beta chain). The data are from a study of blood T cell repertoires in COVID-19. Study details: Sample material is recorded as cDNA or gDNA derived from T cells, B-cell-depleted T cells, or PBMCs.

Participants were aged about 18 to 90 years, lived in some 23 US areas, and enrolled virtually. Study processing details: Amplified reference gene primers provided the basis for estimating nucleated cell counts. Profiled with immunoSEQ multiplex PCR; TCRdb holds only in-frame clones, not every one. V and J calls and clone size are given by that table; D and trimming were obtained from the DNA. The sample lists just over 350,000 clones, less than 90% occurring once. Germline CDR1 reads SEHNR; CDR2 reads FQNEAQ (reference sequence). The ends lost 0 bases at V and 6 bases at J; junction bases unmatched: 12. The CDR3 has 18 amino acids.

V usage is TRBV7-9 and J usage is TRBJ2-2, with 8 bases aligning to TRBD1. This receptor was taken from a woman in her thirties who had recovered from COVID-19. Sequencing was carried out using PBMCs or T cells enriched from blood (not recorded which). CDR3 amino acids: CASSLARLLRGQAGELFF. CDR3 DNA: TGTGCCAGCAGCTTAGCTCGGTTACTCAGGGGGCAAGCCGGGGAGCTGTTTTTT.